The 20 T cell receptor beta chains presented below share a single source sample, sequenced in a study of CD8 T cells in ankylosing spondylitis. The study's findings and limits: Typical of ankylosing spondylitis blood, it appeared, was a TCR beta motif of under 10 highly homologous variants.

TCRdb fed the 5' RACE reads into MiXCR, producing one record per CDR3 protein. The profile shows some 800,000 distinct CDR3 sequences, about 11% of them singletons. No antigen is known for these receptors. Sequenced sample: blood, either unsorted or a sorted T cell fraction (not recorded which). The origin of the receptors is a male donor with ankylosing spondylitis.

The J gene is TRBJ1-1, the V gene TRBV20-1; the D is unclear. There are 12 residues in the CDR3. Trimming left V 3 bases short and J 7 bases short, with 12 bases between. Per the germline V gene, CDR1 is DFQATT and CDR2 is SNEGSKA (reference sequence). The CDR3 reads CSASGAGDEAFF. In nucleotides, the CDR3 is TGCAGTGCTAGTGGAGCCGGGGATGAAGCTTTCTTT.

The chain couples TRBV29-1 to TRBJ2-2; D might be TRBD1 (6 bases). The CDR3 runs to 13 residues. The V gene lost 6 bases and the J gene lost 4 bases, with 12 bases spanning the gap. The germline V gene encodes CDR1 SQVTM and CDR2 ANQGSEA. The CDR3 DNA sequence: TGCAGCGTCCACAGGGTCGCCACCGGGGAGCTGTTTTTT. This translates into CSVHRVATGELFF.

This clonotype was picked up a small number of times. The chain recombines TRBV25-1 with TRBJ1-1; D gene uncertain. The CDR3 is 14 amino acids. CDR1 and CDR2 from the germline V gene are MGHDK and SYGVNS. Between the trimmed V and J ends, which lost 3 bases and 8 bases, there was a span of 16 bases. The CDR3 reads CASSESLGHPEAFF. CDR3 DNA: TGTGCCAGCAGTGAGTCTCTCGGGCACCCGGAAGCTTTCTTT. Supplemented by reference TRBV25-1 and TRBJ1-1, the full variable domain reads EADIYQTPRYLVIGTGKKITLECSQTMGHDKMYWYQQDPGMELHLIHYSYGVNSTEKGDLSSESTVSRIRTEHFPLTLESARPSHTSQYLCASSESLGHPEAFFGQGTRLTVV.

This clonotype was seen once. This rearrangement joins TRBV7-3 to TRBJ2-6; TRBD1 is a possible D gene (5 bases). V lost 1 base to trimming and J lost 0 bases, with 10 bases between them. Germline V gives CDR1 SGHTA, CDR2 FQGTGA. The CDR3 is 17 residues long. The CDR3 loop is CASSLNGGASGANVLTF. In nucleotides, the CDR3 is TGTGCCAGCAGCTTAAATGGTGGGGCCTCTGGGGCCAACGTCCTGACTTTC.

This clonotype was recorded a few times. The CDR3 DNA sequence: TGCAGTGCTAGACCGGGCCCTCTGGAGACCCAGTACTTC. This encodes CSARPGPLETQYF. The genes are TRBV20-1 and TRBJ2-5; no reliable D call. V lost 2 bases and J lost 5, with 12 bases in between. CDR1 DFQATT and CDR2 SNEGSKA come from the germline V gene (reference sequence). This CDR3 has 13 amino acids.

V is TRBV29-1 and J is TRBJ2-5, with D possibly being TRBD2 (5 bases). Deletions cut 3 bases from V and 1 base from J, with 9 bases between. Germline CDR1 and CDR2: SQVTM and ANQGSEA. The CDR3 covers 13 residues. CDR3 amino acids: CSVDGETQETQYF. The DNA for the CDR3 is TGCAGCGTTGACGGGGAGACCCAAGAGACCCAGTACTTC.

This clonotype occurred a few times. This chain connects TRBV7-2 to TRBJ1-1; tentative D call: TRBD1 (6 bases). The CDR3 runs 14 residues. The germline CDR1 and CDR2 sequences are SGHTA and FQGNSA. V was clipped by 4 bases and J by 4 bases, with 13 bases between them. The CDR3 region has the DNA TGTGCCAGCAGCTCGGACAGACGAGTCACTGAAGCTTTCTTT. Residues: CASSSDRRVTEAFF.

The chain couples TRBV19 to TRBJ2-5; the D call may be TRBD1 or TRBD2 (5 bases each). The V end was cut by 3 bases, the J end by 3 bases, with 14 bases between. CDR3 length: 15 amino acids. The germline CDR1 and CDR2 sequences are LNHDA and SQIVND (reference sequence). Here the CDR3 reads CASSMVGLGEETQYF. The CDR3 nucleotides are TGTGCCAGTAGTATGGTTGGGCTGGGGGAAGAGACCCAGTACTTC. Complete variable domain (other parts from reference TRBV19 and TRBJ2-5): DGGITQSPKYLFRKEGQNVTLSCEQNLNHDAMYWYRQDPGQGLRLIYYSQIVNDFQKGDIAEGYSVSREKKESFPLTVTSAQKNPTAFYLCASSMVGLGEETQYFGPGTRLLVL.

This chain connects TRBV2 to TRBJ2-1; 9 positions agree with TRBD1. J was trimmed by 4 bases and V by 11 bases; bases with no gene match: 6. Germline V gene sequence: CDR1 SNHLY, CDR2 FYNNEI. The CDR3 extends over 13 amino acids. The DNA of the CDR3 is TGTGCCGGACGGACAGGGGTGTACAATGAGCAGTTCTTC. It codes for CAGRTGVYNEQFF. The variable domain in full, with the rest retrieved from reference TRBV2 and TRBJ2-1, is EPEVTQTPSHQVTQMGQEVILRCVPISNHLYFYWYRQILGQKVEFLVSFYNNEISEKSEIFDDQFSVERPDGSNFTLKIRSTKLEDSAMYFCAGRTGVYNEQFFGPGTRLTVL.

This clonotype has more than one count but fewer than ten. The chain recombines TRBV5-1 with TRBJ2-1; the D gene is possibly TRBD1 (6 bases). Germline CDR1 and CDR2: SGHRS and YFSETQ. The V gene lost 3 bases and the J gene lost 7 bases, with 23 bases spanning the gap. CDR3 length: 17 residues. The CDR3 DNA sequence: TGCGCCAGCAGCTGGCCTAAGTTAGGGGGTCCACTTAATGAGCAGTTCTTC. This translates into CASSWPKLGGPLNEQFF.

This clonotype was observed a few times. The chain employs TRBV7-3 and TRBJ1-4; D is unclear. Trimming removed 5 bases at V and 6 bases at J, with 19 bases between. Germline CDR1 is SGHTA and CDR2 is FQGTGA. The CDR3 runs to 16 residues. The CDR3 reads CASSPTGPTSHEKLFF. The CDR3 DNA follows: TGTGCCAGCAGCCCAACCGGGCCTACCTCACATGAAAAACTGTTTTTT.

The gene calls are TRBV4-3 and TRBJ2-1, with D perhaps matching TRBD1 (6 bases). The CDR3 is made up of 13 amino acids. Looked up from germline, CDR1 is LGHNA and CDR2 is YSLEER. V was pared by 2 bases and J by 9 bases, with 11 bases between. CDR3 in DNA: TGCGCCAGCAGCCAAATACAGGGTGGTGAGCAGTTCTTC. Its protein is CASSQIQGGEQFF.

This clonotype was detected a few times. The J gene is TRBJ1-4, the V gene TRBV7-2; possibly TRBD1 for D (6 bases). Germline loops: CDR1 SGHTA, CDR2 FQGNSA. CDR3 size: 15 residues. Trimming pared 3 bases from V and 8 bases from J, leaving 16 bases between. CDR3 in DNA: TGTGCCAGCAGCTTCAATACAGGGAGTGGAGAAAAACTGTTTTTT. Its translation is CASSFNTGSGEKLFF.

This clonotype was counted ten times or more. This chain links TRBV20-1 with TRBJ1-2; D gene uncertain. Germline-derived CDR1 and CDR2 are DFQATT and SNEGSKA (reference sequence). The CDR3 has 14 residues. Trimming stripped 6 bases from V and 0 bases from J, with 14 bases between. The CDR3 region is CSAIDPHSNYGYTF. The DNA for the CDR3 is TGCAGTGCCATCGACCCTCATTCTAACTATGGCTACACCTTC.

This clonotype was observed a few times. V is TRBV20-1 and J is TRBJ2-4, with D tentatively TRBD2 (6 bases). CDR1 is DFQATT and CDR2 is SNEGSKA in the germline V gene (reference sequence). V gave up 4 bases and J gave up 3 bases, with 7 bases separating them. The CDR3 is made up of 12 amino acids. The CDR3 reads CSATGDKNIQYF. The CDR3 DNA reads TGCAGTGCTACGGGGGACAAAAACATTCAGTACTTC.

This clonotype has just a few counts. This chain links TRBV10-3 with TRBJ2-5; D is perhaps TRBD1 or TRBD2 (6 bases each). V was cut by 7 bases and J by 4 bases, with 13 bases left in between. Germline CDR1 is ENHRY and CDR2 is SYGVKD. This CDR3 has 13 amino acids. CDR3 in amino acids: CAITPGAGETQYF. The CDR3, as DNA: TGTGCCATCACCCCGGGGGCCGGAGAGACCCAGTACTTC.

The chain is built from TRBV20-1 and TRBJ2-3, with no clear D. CDR3 length: 15 residues. Germline V gene data show CDR1 as DFQATT and CDR2 as SNEGSKA (reference sequence). The V end lost 4 bases, the J end lost 0 bases, and 14 bases lay between the germline ends. The CDR3 loop is CSATTPGKSTDTQYF. CDR3 coding DNA: TGCAGTGCTACCACCCCCGGAAAAAGCACAGATACGCAGTATTTT.

This clonotype came up many times. The rearrangement links TRBV20-1 to TRBJ2-2; D uncertain. Germline CDR1 reads DFQATT; CDR2 reads SNEGSKA (reference sequence). The V end was cut by 2 bases, the J end by 0 bases, with 10 bases between. This CDR3 is 15 amino acids long. In DNA form, the CDR3 reads TGCAGTGCTAGACCGACGAACGCGAACACCGGGGAGCTGTTTTTT. It translates to CSARPTNANTGELFF.

The rearrangement uses TRBV4-2 and TRBJ1-3; D ambiguous. Germline V gene lookup returns CDR1 LGHNA and CDR2 YNFKEQ. The CDR3 length is 14 residues. V gave up 1 base and J gave up 4 bases, with 8 bases separating them. The CDR3 DNA sequence: TGTGCCAGCAGCCAAGTGGCAAGCGGAAACACCATATATTTT. Translating it yields CASSQVASGNTIYF.

This clonotype came up a few times. This chain connects TRBV20-1 to TRBJ1-2; possibly TRBD1 for D (5 bases). CDR1 and CDR2 (germline): DFQATT, SNEGSKA (reference sequence). This CDR3 has 13 residues. Trimming cost V 7 bases and J 0 bases, with 12 bases left between them. CDR3 amino acids: CSGSEGTNYGYTF. CDR3 DNA sequence: TGCAGTGGAAGCGAGGGGACTAACTATGGCTACACCTTC.